This T cell receptor (beta chain) was documented in a study of blood T cell repertoires in COVID-19. The overall study: Sources were T cells, B-cell-depleted T cells, or PBMCs; the material itself was cDNA or gDNA.

Study processing details: Nucleated cell counts were estimated from reference gene primer amplification. The table came from immunoSEQ multiplex PCR; TCRdb's copy has only in-frame clones and leaves some out. V, J and clone size reflect that table, while D and trimming were determined from the DNA. The table lists 150,000 to 200,000 clones, roughly 84% of them singletons. Germline assignment: CDR1 MGHRA and CDR2 YSYEKL. The CDR3 length is 15 residues. Trimming took off 4 bases at V and 1 base at J, with 11 bases between the two ends. The sequence came from a woman in her thirties or forties with COVID-19, enrolled during active disease. This chain uses TRBV4-1 with TRBJ1-3; D is perhaps TRBD1 (5 bases). The specimen sequenced was peripheral blood. CDR3 in amino acids: CASSRIGGSGNTIYF. DNA for the CDR3: TGCGCCAGCAGCCGTATTGGGGGGTCTGGAAACACCATATATTTT.